This T cell receptor beta chain came from a study of control samples from healthy donors and cancer patients. Measured with immunoSEQ multiplex PCR; TCRdb has only the in-frame clones, and not every one. Of 100,000 to 150,000 clones listed, 89% are singletons. The germline V gene encodes CDR1 MNHEY and CDR2 SMNVEV (reference sequence). After removal of 2 bases from V and 6 bases from J, the junction contained 4 bases not matched to a gene. The CDR3 has 14 amino acids. The receptor comes from a man between 45 and 60 years old with head and neck cancer. The sequencing sample was made of PBMCs. The chain carries TRBV27 and TRBJ1-5; 7 bases are shared with TRBD1. The CDR3 reads CASSLAGTAQPQHF. CDR3 DNA: TGTGCCAGCAGTTTAGCAGGGACAGCTCAGCCCCAGCATTTT.